Each of the 5 T cell receptor beta chains below was sequenced from the same sample in a study of shared clonotypes between healthy human individuals. Repertoires were generated with immunoSEQ multiplex PCR, while TCRdb's copy carries only in-frame clones and drops some. The sample includes about 680,000 clones, 72% of them seen just once. Sequencing was carried out using memory CD4+ T cells sorted from blood. Subset defined: CD45RA-negative fraction. These receptors came from a woman in her 30s in good health.

The chain is built from TRBV7-3 and TRBJ2-5, with 9 bases fitting TRBD1. Germline V lookup: CDR1 SGHTA, CDR2 FQGTGA. This CDR3 contains 16 residues. V shed 3 bases, J shed 0 bases, and the junction held 5 bases outside the gene matches. The CDR3 bases are TGTGCCAGCAGCTTCTCCGGGACAGGGTACCAAGAGACCCAGTACTTC. Amino acid sequence: CASSFSGTGYQETQYF.

The chain recombines TRBV11-3 with TRBJ2-1, with D possibly matching TRBD1 (5 bases). This CDR3 has 12 amino acids. V shed 5 bases and J shed 9 bases, with 11 bases lying between them. CDR1 is SGHNT and CDR2 is YENEEA in the germline V gene. CDR3 sequence reads: CASSDRTSEQFF. Written as DNA, the CDR3 is TGTGCCAGCAGCGACCGGACAAGTGAGCAGTTCTTC.

The J gene is TRBJ2-1, the V gene TRBV4-1; 10 bases line up with TRBD2. Germline CDR1 is MGHRA and CDR2 is YSYEKL. The CDR3 totals 14 residues. Losses at the gene ends were 4 bases for V and 9 bases for J; bases not matched to a gene: 6. CDR3 amino acids: CASSPLTSGREQFF. In DNA form, the CDR3 reads TGCGCCAGCAGCCCCCTGACTAGCGGGCGTGAGCAGTTCTTC.

The chain joins TRBV5-5 to TRBJ2-3; unclear D gene. CDR1 and CDR2 (germline): SGHKS, YYEKEE (reference sequence). V shed 0 bases and J shed 2 bases, with 10 bases lying between them. This CDR3 has 15 residues. The CDR3 loop reads CASSLGWPTTDTQYF. The CDR3 DNA is TGTGCCAGCAGCTTGGGGTGGCCAACCACAGATACGCAGTATTTT.

The genes are TRBV28 and TRBJ1-2; the match to TRBD1 covers 7 bases. This CDR3 has 15 residues. The germline V gene has CDR1 MDHEN and CDR2 SYDVKM. J gave up 6 bases and V 1 base, and 8 bases lay outside the gene matches. The CDR3 nucleotides are TGTGCCAGCAGTTTATTTGCCACAGGGGCGGATGGCTACACCTTC. It translates to CASSLFATGADGYTF.